This T cell receptor beta chain appears in the sequencing data of a study of blood T cell repertoires in COVID-19. For the study at large: The United States, Italy and Spain supplied acute and convalescent COVID-19 samples. Sources were T cells, B-cell-depleted T cells, or PBMCs; the material itself was cDNA or gDNA.

Method: immunoSEQ multiplex PCR; TCRdb's copy keeps in-frame clones and lacks some. Seen here are approximately 120,000 clones, around 86% observed once, and the top ten hold 10% to 15%. Germline CDR1 reads SGHAT; CDR2 reads FQNNGV. V gave up 2 bases and J gave up 5 bases, with 15 bases separating them. The CDR3 loop spans 16 amino acids. The sequenced sample consisted of peripheral blood. The receptor's source is a man aged 55 to 70 with acute or convalescent COVID-19. This sequence joins TRBV11-2 and TRBJ1-4, with TRBD1 as a possible D gene (6 bases). The CDR3 sequence: CASSLRAGAGNEKLFF. Here the CDR3 DNA reads TGTGCCAGCAGCTTAAGGGCAGGGGCGGGCAATGAAAAACTGTTTTTT.